Sequencing of this T cell receptor beta chain was carried out in a study of shared clonotypes between healthy human individuals. TCRdb's table, derived via immunoSEQ multiplex PCR, lists solely in-frame clones and lacks some. This table has roughly 1 million clones, roughly 70% appearing once. Specimen: memory CD4+ T cells sorted from blood. The subset denotes: CD45RA-negative fraction. This receptor was taken from a man aged 18 to 30 in good health.

The CDR3 DNA sequence: TGTGCCAGCAGCTCCAGACAGGGGGCGAACACCGGGGAGCTGTTTTTT. It is translated as CASSSRQGANTGELFF. This chain joins TRBV5-6 and TRBJ2-2; 9 positions match TRBD1. In germline, CDR1 is SGHDT, CDR2 YYEEEE. With V trimmed by 3 bases and J by 0 bases, 3 bases remained unmatched. CDR3 size: 16 residues.